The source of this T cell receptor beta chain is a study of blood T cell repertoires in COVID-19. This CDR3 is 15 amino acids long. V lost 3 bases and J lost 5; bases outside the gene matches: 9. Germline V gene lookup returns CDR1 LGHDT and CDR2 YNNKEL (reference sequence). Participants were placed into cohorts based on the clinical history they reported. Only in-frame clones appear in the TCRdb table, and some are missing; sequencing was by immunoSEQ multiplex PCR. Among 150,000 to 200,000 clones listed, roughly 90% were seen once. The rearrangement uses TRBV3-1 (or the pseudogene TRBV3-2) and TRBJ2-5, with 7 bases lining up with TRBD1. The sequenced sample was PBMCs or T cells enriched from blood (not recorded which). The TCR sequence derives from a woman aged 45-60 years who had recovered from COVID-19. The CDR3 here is CASSHFGTVGETQYF. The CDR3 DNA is TGTGCCAGCAGCCATTTCGGGACAGTAGGGGAGACCCAGTACTTC.